The rows below give T cell receptor beta chains drawn from one sample of a study of beta chain features in type 1 diabetes. Clones were read by immunoSEQ multiplex PCR, and TCRdb kept only the in-frame ones, dropping some. The table lists about 170,000 clones, under 9.5% of them singletons. Sequencing was carried out using central memory CD4+ T cells from blood. Receptors were obtained from a man aged 18 to 30 with type 1 diabetes. Both conserved end residues are part of each CDR3. A D gene is named only where the DNA matches it firmly. Part of the rows lack a size; the others show once, few, many or a class for expanded clones.

NA,few,17,TRBJ2-6,TRBV7-2,CASSPASGGPGANVLTF,TGTGCCAGCAGCCCCGCCTCAGGGGGGCCTGGGGCCAACGTCCTGACTTTC
TRBD1,few,15,TRBJ2-1,TRBV10-3,CATLNPRDRYNEQFF,TGTGCCACCTTAAATCCCCGGGACAGATACAATGAGCAGTTCTTC
NA,few,17,TRBJ2-3,TRBV7-2,CASSYATGVGVGDTQYF,TGTGCCAGCAGCTACGCGACGGGGGTTGGGGTAGGAGATACGCAGTATTTT
NA,NA,14,TRBJ1-1,TRBV6-6,CASSYTSFGTEAFF,TGTGCCAGCAGCTACACAAGCTTCGGGACTGAAGCTTTCTTT
TRBD2,NA,13,TRBJ2-5,TRBV30,CAWTSGAQETQYF,TGTGCCTGGACTAGCGGGGCCCAAGAGACCCAGTACTTC
NA,few,12,TRBJ2-2,TRBV29-1,CSVFRETGELFF,TGCAGCGTTTTCAGGGAAACCGGGGAGCTGTTTTTT
TRBD2,NA,16,TRBJ2-7,TRBV5-1,CASSATSAGLSYEQYF,TGCGCCAGCAGCGCGACTAGCGCCGGTCTCTCCTACGAGCAGTACTTC
TRBD1,few,15,TRBJ2-1,TRBV28,CASSLFTGGIYEQFF,TGTGCCAGCAGTTTATTTACAGGGGGCATCTATGAGCAGTTCTTC
TRBD1,few,15,TRBJ2-1,TRBV5-1,CASSYSGTGDVEQFF,TGCGCCAGCAGCTACTCGGGGACAGGGGACGTTGAGCAGTTCTTC
NA,NA,13,TRBJ2-3,TRBV18,CASSRDITDTQYF,TGTGCCAGCTCTCGCGACATTACAGATACGCAGTATTTT
TRBD2,few,18,TRBJ2-7,TRBV28,CASSGAYTSGGTKYEQYF,TGTGCCAGCAGTGGAGCATATACTAGCGGGGGTACCAAATACGAGCAGTACTTC
NA,few,13,TRBJ1-5,TRBV7-9,CASSPTVGEPQHF,TGTGCCAGCAGCCCAACCGTCGGGGAGCCCCAGCATTTT
TRBD2,few,14,TRBJ2-4,TRBV5-1,CASSRSGADGIQYF,TGCGCCAGCAGCCGGAGCGGGGCGGACGGCATTCAGTACTTC
TRBD2,NA,15,TRBJ2-5,TRBV7-2,CASSLLGGGGETQYF,TGTGCCAGCAGCTTACTGGGCGGGGGGGGTGAGACCCAGTACTTC
TRBD1,few,13,TRBJ2-7,TRBV6-6,CASSQGQDYEQYF,TGTGCCAGCAGCCAAGGACAGGACTACGAGCAGTACTTC